The 32 T cell receptor beta chains in this list originate from one sample, sequenced in a study of STAT5B mutations in CD4+ large granular lymphocyte leukemia (dated by TCRdb to about 2022). The library was prepared using the immunoSEQ multiplex PCR assay. The table was pulled from immuneACCESS by TCRdb, which kept in-frame rearrangements only. Such tables lose some clones; where checked, under half of the loss comes from unresolved V genes, and the rest has no known cause. Recorded for this sample are 35,000 to 40,000 clones; 65% to 90% of them occurred a single time. The ten largest make up more than 0.9% of the sample. The material sequenced was CD4+ T cells from blood buffy coats. Every receptor here comes from a human donor in good health.

The V and J genes are TRBV2 and TRBJ2-1; no firm D call. V was shortened by 8 bases and J by 5 bases, with 4 bases between the two germline ends. The germline V gene has CDR1 SNHLY and CDR2 FYNNEI. This CDR3 has 10 amino acids. CDR3 DNA sequence: TGTGCCAGCTCTAACAATGAGCAGTTCTTC. This sequence encodes CASSNNEQFF.

Note on this clone: Other nucleotide sequences from this sample produce the same CDR3. The CDR3 region has the DNA TGTGCCAGCAGCTCGGGGAACATTCAGTACTTC. It encodes CASSSGNIQYF. This chain uses TRBV11-2 with TRBJ2-4; possibly TRBD2 for D (5 bases). CDR1 and CDR2 from the germline V gene are SGHAT and FQNNGV. Trimming removed 4 bases from V and 7 bases from J, with 5 bases in between. This CDR3 spans 11 amino acids.

The V gene is TRBV6-1, the J gene TRBJ1-5; 7 positions match TRBD1. The CDR3 sequence is 14 residues long. The germline CDR1 and CDR2 sequences are MNHNS and SASEGT. V trimming: 6 bases; J trimming: 4 bases; junction bases outside the gene matches: 6. CDR3 DNA: TGTGCCAGCAGGCTGGGACAGTCGAATCAGCCCCAGCATTTT. This sequence encodes CASRLGQSNQPQHF.

This clone was seen once. The chain uses TRBV10-1 and TRBJ2-7; TRBD2 is a possible D gene (6 bases). This CDR3 has 15 amino acids. CDR1 is WNHNN, CDR2 SYGVQD, per germline (reference sequence). With 3 bases removed from V and 0 bases from J, the gap between germline ends came to 12 bases. The CDR3 sequence: CASSEGRGSSYEQYF. The CDR3, as DNA: TGCGCCAGCAGTGAAGGGCGGGGAAGCTCCTACGAGCAGTACTTC.

The chain carries TRBV6-1 and TRBJ2-1, with 8 bases fitting TRBD2. V gave up 5 bases and J gave up 6 bases; unmatched junction bases: 3. The CDR3 has 13 amino acids. Germline-derived CDR1 and CDR2 are MNHNS and SASEGT. In DNA, the CDR3 is TGTGCCAGCAGTCCGGGACTAGTCAATGAGCAGTTCTTC. It specifies CASSPGLVNEQFF.

The rearrangement links TRBV2 to TRBJ1-1, with a tentative D call TRBD1 (5 bases). The germline V gene has CDR1 SNHLY and CDR2 FYNNEI. The V and J ends lost 3 bases and 4 bases respectively, with 12 bases between them. The CDR3 consists of 14 residues. CDR3 amino acids: CASSDTGPSTEAFF. CDR3 sequence (DNA): TGTGCCAGCAGTGACACAGGTCCATCCACTGAAGCTTTCTTT.

This sequence joins TRBV7-3 and TRBJ2-3, with 10 nucleotides matching TRBD2. Germline loops: CDR1 SGHTA, CDR2 FQGTGA. V gave up 5 bases and J gave up 8 bases; unmatched junction bases: 10. The CDR3 has 15 residues. The chain's CDR3 is CASSEERGGKGTQYF. In nucleotides, the CDR3 is TGTGCCAGCAGCGAGGAGCGGGGGGGCAAGGGTACGCAGTATTTT.

This clone showed up just a few times. The V call is TRBV2, the J call TRBJ2-5, with D maybe TRBD2 (7 bases). This CDR3 region has 14 residues. The germline V gene has CDR1 SNHLY and CDR2 FYNNEI. CDR3 loop: CGGGGGSGGETQYF. For the CDR3, the DNA is TGTGGCGGGGGCGGCGGGAGTGGTGGAGAGACCCAGTACTTC.

This chain connects TRBV4-1 to TRBJ1-2; TRBD1 matches at 7 bases. The CDR3 extends over 16 amino acids. Trimming removed 2 bases from V and 8 bases from J; junction bases left unmatched: 14. From germline, CDR1 is MGHRA and CDR2 YSYEKL. The CDR3 bases are TGCGCCAGCAGCCAACCTACCTCTAGACGGGACAGAGGCTACACCTTC. Translated: CASSQPTSRRDRGYTF.

This clone was seen more than once but under ten times. This chain uses TRBV9 with TRBJ2-4; D call uncertain. This CDR3 has 13 residues. CDR1 and CDR2 (germline): SGDLS, YYNGEE. V shed 0 bases and J shed 6 bases, with 7 bases lying between them. CDR3 coding DNA: TGTGCCAGCAGCGTAGAAGGCGGAAACATTCAGTACTTC. This gives the protein CASSVEGGNIQYF.

The rearrangement uses TRBV6-6 and TRBJ2-2; D possibly corresponds to TRBD2 (6 bases). V lost 6 bases, J lost 1 base, and 12 bases lay in between. Germline values: CDR1 MNHNY, CDR2 SVGAGI (reference sequence). This CDR3 has 15 amino acids. CDR3 sequence reads: CASRGAGRNTGELFF. The CDR3 coding sequence is TGTGCCAGCAGGGGCGCGGGGAGGAACACCGGGGAGCTGTTTTTT.

This clone occurred a few times. The rearrangement joins TRBV4-1 to TRBJ1-1; D not resolved. Germline lookup yields CDR1 MGHRA and CDR2 YSYEKL. The germline V and J ends were trimmed by 4 bases and 1 base, with 16 bases remaining between them. This CDR3 has 16 amino acids. DNA for the CDR3: TGCGCCAGCAGCCGAGCCAACAGATGGGGGAACACTGAAGCTTTCTTT. Residues: CASSRANRWGNTEAFF.

This clone came up once. The gene calls are TRBV7-9 and TRBJ2-7; D might be TRBD1 (6 bases). Looked up from germline, CDR1 is SEHNR and CDR2 is FQNEAQ (reference sequence). This CDR3 spans 13 amino acids. Trimming stripped 8 bases from V and 2 bases from J, with 13 bases between. CDR3 region: CASSSGQPYEQYF. CDR3 bases: TGTGCCAGCTCCTCGGGACAACCCTACGAGCAGTACTTC.

This clone has a single count. The chain uses TRBV20-1 and TRBJ2-5, with a tentative D call TRBD1 (5 bases). Germline V gives CDR1 DFQATT, CDR2 SNEGSKA (reference sequence). V lost 0 bases, J lost 9 bases, and 8 bases lay in between. The CDR3 length is 11 residues. CDR3 nucleotides: TGCAGTGCTAGAGAGGCCAGGGCCCAGTACTTC. It specifies CSAREARAQYF.

The chain recombines TRBV5-1 with TRBJ2-3; D unresolved. Germline V gene data show CDR1 as SGHRS and CDR2 as YFSETQ. V was clipped by 4 bases and J by 0 bases, with 3 bases between them. The CDR3 is 12 residues long. CDR3 coding DNA: TGCGCCAGCAGCCTGAGCACAGATACGCAGTATTTT. Its protein product is CASSLSTDTQYF.

This clone was seen a handful of times. V gene TRBV9 combines with J gene TRBJ1-2; D is unresolved. Germline V lookup: CDR1 SGDLS, CDR2 YYNGEE. The CDR3 length is 12 residues. V lost 4 bases to trimming and J lost 6 bases, with 10 bases between them. CDR3 nucleotides: TGTGCCAGCAGCCCAAGCAAGAATGGCTACACCTTC. Protein product: CASSPSKNGYTF.

V usage is TRBV29-1 and J usage is TRBJ1-5, with a possible D match to TRBD1 (5 bases). The CDR3 covers 12 residues. Germline CDR1 and CDR2: SQVTM and ANQGSEA. V gave up 6 bases and J gave up 3 bases, with 9 bases separating them. Here the CDR3 reads CSVRGSNQPQHF. The CDR3 nucleotides read TGCAGCGTGAGGGGCTCCAATCAGCCCCAGCATTTT.

The rearrangement joins TRBV2 to TRBJ2-7; TRBD1 matches 10 bases. The V gene's germline CDR1 is SNHLY and CDR2 FYNNEI. V lost 4 bases to trimming and J lost 2 bases; unmatched junction nucleotides: 2. The CDR3 is 14 residues long. CDR3 sequence reads: CASSGTGGTYEQYF. The CDR3 DNA sequence: TGTGCCAGCAGTGGGACAGGGGGAACCTACGAGCAGTACTTC.

The chain combines TRBV5-1 with TRBJ1-1; maybe TRBD1 (5 bases). The CDR3 contains 16 residues. Looked up from germline, CDR1 is SGHRS and CDR2 is YFSETQ. V lost 4 bases to trimming and J lost 5 bases, with 21 bases between them. The CDR3 loop is CASSQPERGSGTEAFF. The CDR3 bases are TGCGCCAGCAGCCAACCTGAACGGGGGTCAGGGACTGAAGCTTTCTTT.

This clone was detected only once. The chain joins TRBV7-9 to TRBJ2-1; D is perhaps TRBD1 (6 bases). Trimming left V 0 bases short and J 4 bases short, with 16 bases between. CDR3 size: 17 residues. Germline V gene sequence: CDR1 SEHNR, CDR2 FQNEAQ (reference sequence). The CDR3, as DNA: TGTGCCAGCAGCTTAGCTCGAGGGGGTCTTAGGTACAATGAGCAGTTCTTC. Translated, it gives CASSLARGGLRYNEQFF.

The V gene is TRBV15, the J gene TRBJ2-7, with 9 bases identical to TRBD2. Germline assignment: CDR1 LNHNV and CDR2 YYDKDF (reference sequence). CDR3 length: 15 amino acids. The J segment lost 7 bases and the V segment lost 4 bases, leaving 11 bases of the junction unmatched. The CDR3 region is CATSTHPAGGKEQYF. CDR3 coding DNA: TGTGCCACCAGCACCCACCCAGCGGGAGGAAAAGAGCAGTACTTC.

J is TRBJ2-5 and V is TRBV10-3; 7 bases fit TRBD1. The end of the DNA fits TRBJ2-7 better, so the J call may be wrong. The V gene's germline CDR1 is ENHRY and CDR2 SYGVKD. The CDR3 spans 14 residues. The CDR3 DNA sequence: TGTGCCATCAGTGAGCGGACAGGCTCCTACGAGCAGTACTTC. Protein: CAISERTGSYEQYF.

This clone was picked up one time. J is TRBJ2-2 and V is TRBV10-3; D is unresolved. Germline V gene sequence: CDR1 ENHRY, CDR2 SYGVKD. Trimming left V 8 bases short and J 2 bases short, with 9 bases between. The CDR3 runs 13 residues. The CDR3 loop reads CAIGGPNTGELFF. CDR3 sequence (DNA): TGTGCCATCGGCGGCCCTAACACCGGGGAGCTGTTTTTT.

The CDR3 DNA sequence: TGTGCCACCAGCAGAGATAGGGACAGCAATCAGCCCCAGCATTTT. Amino acids: CATSRDRDSNQPQHF. The V gene is TRBV15, the J gene TRBJ1-5, with a tentative D call TRBD1 (5 bases). CDR1 is LNHNV and CDR2 is YYDKDF in the germline V gene (reference sequence). The CDR3 is 15 amino acids. Trimming took 0 bases from V and 1 from J, leaving 7 bases between them.

This chain uses TRBV9 with TRBJ1-4; no firm D call. V lost 0 bases and J 6 bases, leaving 6 bases between the germline ends. The germline gives CDR1 SGDLS, CDR2 YYNGEE. This CDR3 is 13 amino acids long. The CDR3 coding sequence is TGTGCCAGCAGCGTAGGGGTAGATGAAAAACTGTTTTTT. Residues: CASSVGVDEKLFF.

V and J are TRBV4-2 and TRBJ2-7; 8 positions agree with TRBD2. Unmatched junction bases numbered 6, after V lost 0 bases and J lost 2 bases. This CDR3 spans 16 amino acids. Germline V gene sequence: CDR1 LGHNA, CDR2 YNFKEQ. The CDR3 DNA sequence: TGTGCCAGCAGCCAAGATGCATCACTAGCGGCCTACGAGCAGTACTTC. It translates to CASSQDASLAAYEQYF.

The chain uses TRBV7-8 and TRBJ1-5; 8 bases line up with TRBD1. This CDR3 is built from 16 residues. Germline assignment: CDR1 SGHVS and CDR2 FQNEAQ. Losses at the gene ends were 2 bases for V and 7 bases for J; bases not matched to a gene: 10. CDR3 nucleotide sequence: TGTGCCAGCAGCTTAATATCAGGGGGCGGGAGACAGCCCCAGCATTTT. Its translation is CASSLISGGGRQPQHF.

This clone was recorded a few times. The V and J genes are TRBV30 and TRBJ1-3, with D perhaps matching TRBD1 (6 bases). This CDR3 has 14 amino acids. The V end lost 5 bases, the J end lost 4 bases, and 15 bases lay between the germline ends. Germline loops: CDR1 GTSNPN, CDR2 SVGIG (reference sequence). CDR3 sequence: CAWGWGAQGNTIYF. The CDR3 coding sequence is TGTGCCTGGGGTTGGGGGGCGCAAGGAAACACCATATATTTT.

Only one count was recorded for this clone. CDR3 protein: CASSLGSGQETQYF. The CDR3 region has the DNA TGTGCCAGCAGCTTGGGAAGTGGGCAAGAGACCCAGTACTTC. The chain is built from TRBV5-4 and TRBJ2-5; no definite D call. This CDR3 has 14 amino acids. Germline-derived CDR1 and CDR2 are SGHNT and YYREEE (reference sequence). V lost 0 bases and J lost 2, with 8 bases in between. The entire variable domain, with the rest obtained from reference TRBV5-4 and TRBJ2-5, is as follows: ETGVTQSPTHLIKTRGQQVTLRCSSQSGHNTVSWYQQALGQGPQFIFQYYREEENGRGNFPPRFSGLQFPNYSSELNVNALELDDSALYLCASSLGSGQETQYFGPGTRLLVL.

J is TRBJ2-7 and V is TRBV5-1; 8 nucleotides align to TRBD1. With 3 bases clipped from V and 2 bases from J, the junction kept 4 bases outside the gene matches. CDR1 is SGHRS, CDR2 YFSETQ, per germline. This CDR3 is built from 14 residues. CDR3 bases: TGCGCCAGCAGCTCCCGGACAGGGCCCTACGAGCAGTACTTC. Translation gives CASSSRTGPYEQYF.

The chain couples TRBV29-1 to TRBJ2-1, with D maybe TRBD2 (5 bases). Germline loops: CDR1 SQVTM, CDR2 ANQGSEA. V was shortened by 4 bases and J by 4 bases, with 11 bases between the two germline ends. The CDR3 spans 13 residues. The CDR3 DNA follows: TGCAGCGTTGCCAGCGGCCTGTACAATGAGCAGTTCTTC. This encodes CSVASGLYNEQFF.

J is TRBJ2-7 and V is TRBV7-9, with 10 bases lining up with TRBD1. The CDR3 is 15 residues long. The junction had 5 bases not matched to a gene; V was cut back by 0 bases and J by 6 bases. Germline CDR1 SEHNR, CDR2 FQNEAQ (reference sequence). The chain's CDR3 is CASSLAGQGSSEQYF. The DNA for the CDR3 is TGTGCCAGCAGCTTAGCGGGACAGGGGAGCTCCGAGCAGTACTTC.